The rows below give T cell receptor beta chains drawn from one sample of a study of CD8+CD57+ T cells in acquired aplastic anemia. Each CDR3 protein is one row after TCRdb ran MiXCR on the reads. The sample shows around 430,000 distinct CDR3 sequences, around 30% of them seen only once. Material for sequencing was sorted CD4+, CD8+, or CD8+CD57+ T cells (not recorded which) from PBMCs. These receptors were taken from a human donor with aplastic anemia. The CDR3 runs from the conserved cysteine through the conserved F or W. A D gene is named only where the DNA matches it firmly. Clone size is not always given. Where it is, it says once, few, many or a class for expanded clones.

clone_size,v_call,j_call,d_call,cdr3_nt,cdr3_aa
many,TRBV5-1,TRBJ1-2,TRBD1,TGCGCCAGCAGCGCAGAACAGGGGAAGGGTGACTATGGCTACACCTTC,CASSAEQGKGDYGYTF
.,TRBV10-1,TRBJ1-2,.,TGCGCCAGCACGACATCGGATGGAAGCTCGGGAGTCTATGGCTACGCCTTC,CASTTSDGSSGVYGYAF
many,TRBV19,TRBJ1-5,.,TGTGCCAGTAGTATAGGAAGGGACTTGTCCAATCAGCCCCAGCATTTT,CASSIGRDLSNQPQHF
few,TRBV7-9,TRBJ1-1,.,TGTGCCAGCAGCGAAGGGGGGACTGCAGCTTTCTTT,CASSEGGTAAFF
.,TRBV7-2,TRBJ2-5,.,TGTGCCAGCAGCCCTCAGGGAACAGAGACCCAGTACTTC,CASSPQGTETQYF
many,TRBV7-3,TRBJ1-6,.,TGTGCCAGCAGCCCGCAGGGAGGGGGGGACTCACCCCTCCACTTT,CASSPQGGGDSPLHF
.,TRBV19,TRBJ1-2,TRBD1,TGTGCCAGTAGGGGACAGTGGAGCTCTGGAAACACCTTC,CASRGQWSSGNTF
many,TRBV6-1,TRBJ2-7,TRBD1,TGTGCCAGCAGCTGGGGACAGGGTACGTCCTACGAGCAGTACTTC,CASSWGQGTSYEQYF
many,TRBV19,TRBJ2-7,TRBD2,TGTGCCAGTAGTTTTACTAGCGGGACGTACGAGCAGTACTTC,CASSFTSGTYEQYF
few,TRBV7-2,TRBJ1-5,TRBD1,TGTGCCAGCAGCTTAGGCTACAGGGGTAGGGGCAATCAGCCCCAGCATTTT,CASSLGYRGRGNQPQHF
.,TRBV10-3,TRBJ1-5,.,TGTGCCATCAGTGATATAGGGGGTGGCAATCAGCCCCAGCATTTT,CAISDIGGGNQPQHF
few,TRBV7-2,TRBJ2-3,.,TGTGCCAGCAGCTCATCTTCGGGGTACACAGATACGCAGTATTTT,CASSSSSGYTDTQYF
few,TRBV19,TRBJ1-5,.,TGTGCCAGTAGTTTTTGGTCAAACCCAAGCGTATATAGCAATCAGCCCCAGCATTTT,CASSFWSNPSVYSNQPQHF
.,TRBV2,TRBJ1-2,TRBD1,TGTGCCAGCAGGGATGACAGGGATAGCTATGGCTACACCTTC,CASRDDRDSYGYTF
.,TRBV29-1,TRBJ2-5,.,TGCAGCGTTGGAGGCAGGGCCTACGAGACCCAGTACTTC,CSVGGRAYETQYF
many,TRBV2,TRBJ2-7,.,TGTGCCAGCAGTGGGCAGCTAGCCTCCTACGAGCAGTACTTC,CASSGQLASYEQYF
once,TRBV5-6,TRBJ1-5,TRBD1,TGTCCCAGCAGCCGGACAGGGGCTGACCAGCCCCAGCATTTT,CPSSRTGADQPQHF
many,TRBV4-1,TRBJ2-7,.,TGCGCCAGCAGCCGTGACTACTTCCACGAGCAGTACTTC,CASSRDYFHEQYF
.,TRBV29-1,TRBJ2-7,TRBD2,TGCAGCGGTAGCGGGCCACCCTACGAGCAGTACTTC,CSGSGPPYEQYF
.,TRBV11-1,TRBJ1-6,.,TGTGCCAGCAGCTCAATACAGGGATCCTATAATTCACCCCTCCACTTT,CASSSIQGSYNSPLHF
.,TRBV25-1,TRBJ2-5,TRBD1,TGTGCCAGCAGTCCCCCAGGGGGACAAGAGACCCAGTACTTC,CASSPPGGQETQYF
.,TRBV30,TRBJ2-3,.,TGTGCCTGGAGGGTGGGTCCCTCAGATACGCAGTATTTT,CAWRVGPSDTQYF
.,TRBV30,TRBJ1-2,TRBD1,TGTGCCTGGAGTGTACAAGGGGGCGATGGCTACACCTTC,CAWSVQGGDGYTF
.,TRBV19,TRBJ1-2,TRBD1,TGTGCCAGTAGTCCCTCCACAGGGGCGCCAAGCTATGGCTACACCTTC,CASSPSTGAPSYGYTF
few,TRBV20-1,TRBJ2-2,.,TGCAGTGCTATCCGTAGTGGTTCCGGGGAGCTGTTTTTT,CSAIRSGSGELFF
.,TRBV5-1,TRBJ2-7,TRBD2,TGCGCCAGCAGCTTGGTTAGTAGCGGGGCCTACGAGCAGTACTTC,CASSLVSSGAYEQYF
many,TRBV7-2,TRBJ1-6,.,TGTGCCAGCAGCTTAGCTCCATATAATTCACCCCTCCACTTT,CASSLAPYNSPLHF
few,TRBV5-1,TRBJ2-2,.,TGCGCCAGCAGCCCGAGTGGGTGGTACACCGGGGAGCTGTTTTTT,CASSPSGWYTGELFF
.,TRBV6-4,TRBJ2-7,TRBD1,TGTGCCAGCAGTGACTTTAGGGGGCCTAACTTTTCCTACGAGCAGTACTTC,CASSDFRGPNFSYEQYF
few,TRBV10-3,TRBJ2-1,.,TGTGCCATCAGTGAGTCGGCAGGGCTATCTTACAATGAGCAGTTCTTC,CAISESAGLSYNEQFF
once,TRBV9,TRBJ2-1,.,TGTGCCAGCAGCGTCCTAACCAAGGGTGAGCAGTTCTTC,CASSVLTKGEQFF
few,TRBV7-2,TRBJ2-7,.,TGTGCCAGCAGCTTAGATCGACAGGGAGGCGAGCAGTACTTC,CASSLDRQGGEQYF
.,TRBV20-1,TRBJ2-7,TRBD2,TGCAGTGCTAGAATGTATACGACTAGCGGGCCGCGGGTCTCCTACGAGCAGTACTTC,CSARMYTTSGPRVSYEQYF
many,TRBV9,TRBJ1-6,TRBD1,TGTGCCAGCAGCCTCTCCGGGACAGGGAATTCACCCCTCCACTTT,CASSLSGTGNSPLHF
.,TRBV5-4,TRBJ2-1,TRBD2,TGTGCCAGCAGCTCTAGCGGGAGGGTAGGTAATGAGCAGTTCTTC,CASSSSGRVGNEQFF
.,TRBV6-2/TRBV6-3,TRBJ2-3,TRBD2,TGTGCCAGCAGTTACTCAGGGTTCGGCGGGGGGGCGTCAAATACGCAGTATTTT,CASSYSGFGGGASNTQYF
once,TRBV5-5,TRBJ1-2,.,TGTGCCAGCAGCTTGTTCCGGTTGCGGGGCTACACCTTC,CASSLFRLRGYTF
.,TRBV19,TRBJ2-7,.,TGTGCCAGTAGGGGTGGTAGATACGAGCAGTACTTC,CASRGGRYEQYF
.,TRBV5-1,TRBJ2-3,.,TGCGCCAGCAGCTTGGCATCAGAATCTACGCAGTATTTT,CASSLASESTQYF
few,TRBV6-5,TRBJ1-1,TRBD1,TGTGCCAGCAGATATGACAGGGGGCACACTGAAGCTTTCTTT,CASRYDRGHTEAFF
many,TRBV19,TRBJ1-6,.,TGTGCCAGTAGTGCAGGGCAGGGAAACCGAAATTCACCCCTCCACTTT,CASSAGQGNRNSPLHF
.,TRBV19,TRBJ2-1,TRBD2,TGTGCCAGTACTGACCGGTGGACTAGCTCCTACAATGAGCAGTTCTTC,CASTDRWTSSYNEQFF
.,TRBV5-1,TRBJ2-5,TRBD2,TGCGCCAGCAGCGTTACCGGGACTAGCAAGGGGACCCAGTACTTC,CASSVTGTSKGTQYF
.,TRBV10-3,TRBJ1-1,TRBD1,TGTGCCATCAAAACAGGGGGCGCCGACACTGAAGCTTTCTTT,CAIKTGGADTEAFF
many,TRBV7-8,TRBJ1-1,TRBD1,TGTGCCAGCAGCAAGGACAGGGGCGGCACTGAAGCTTTCTTT,CASSKDRGGTEAFF
many,TRBV7-9,TRBJ1-2,.,TGTGCCAGCAGCGAAGCCGGGTCCAGCGATGGCTACACCTTC,CASSEAGSSDGYTF
.,TRBV29-1,TRBJ1-5,.,TGCAGCGTTGAGGAGGGTGGCGGTCAGCCCCAGCATTTT,CSVEEGGGQPQHF
many,TRBV29-1,TRBJ1-2,.,TGCAGCGCCCAGGGACCGCTCTCTACTGGCTACACCTTC,CSAQGPLSTGYTF
.,TRBV25-1,TRBJ1-6,.,TGTGCCAGCAGTGGGGGTAACTCCTATAATTCACCCCTCCACTTT,CASSGGNSYNSPLHF
.,TRBV20-1,TRBJ2-7,.,TGCAGTGCGCCGTCTCTGCAGGGGACATCCTACTCCTACGAGCAGTACTTC,CSAPSLQGTSYSYEQYF
few,TRBV5-8,TRBJ2-7,TRBD1,TGTGCCAGCAGCTTGGGACAGGGTAAAATCTACGAGCAGTACTTC,CASSLGQGKIYEQYF